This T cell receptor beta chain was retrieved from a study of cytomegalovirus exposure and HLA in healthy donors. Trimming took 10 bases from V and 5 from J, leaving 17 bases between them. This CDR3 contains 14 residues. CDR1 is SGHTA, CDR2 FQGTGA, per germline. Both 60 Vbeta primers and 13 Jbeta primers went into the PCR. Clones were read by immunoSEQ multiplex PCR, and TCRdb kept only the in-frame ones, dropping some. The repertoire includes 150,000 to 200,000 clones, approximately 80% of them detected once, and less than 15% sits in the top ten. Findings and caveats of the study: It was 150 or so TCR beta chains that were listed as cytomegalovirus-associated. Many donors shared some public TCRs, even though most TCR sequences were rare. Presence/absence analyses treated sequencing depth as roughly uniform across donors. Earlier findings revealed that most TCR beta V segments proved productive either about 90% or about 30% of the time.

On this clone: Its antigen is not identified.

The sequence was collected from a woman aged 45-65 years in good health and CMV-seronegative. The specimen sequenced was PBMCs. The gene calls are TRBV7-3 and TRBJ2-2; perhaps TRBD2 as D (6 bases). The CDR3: CATRRDFQTGELFF. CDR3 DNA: TGTGCCACTCGTAGGGACTTTCAAACCGGGGAGCTGTTTTTT.